Given below is one T cell receptor beta chain in context. Its antigen is currently unknown. The source of the sample is a study of shared clonotypes between healthy human individuals. Authors' processing steps: Owing to the provision of junction-only sequences devoid of quality scores by immunoSEQ, filtering differed. Generated by immunoSEQ multiplex PCR, the TCRdb table keeps only in-frame clones and is missing some. V and J calls and clone size are those listed in that table; D and trimming were worked out from the DNA. Found here are about 1,800,000 clones, about 95% of them singletons; the top ten hold 1% to 1.5%. As defined, naive CD8 cells were CD45RO-negative and positively selected for CCR7, with terminally differentiated effector memory CD45RA+ cells excluded. Study findings and constraints: Clonotype sharing across a few donors was observed for around 5% of naive CD4 clonotypes.

Germline lookup yields CDR1 SGHDT and CDR2 YYEEEE. V was shortened by 0 bases and J by 1 base, with 14 bases between the two germline ends. The CDR3 runs 16 residues. Sequenced sample: naive CD8+ T cells sorted from blood. The rearrangement links TRBV5-6 to TRBJ2-7; the D gene is possibly TRBD2 (5 bases). The source of this sequence is a man between 18 and 29 years old in good health. The CDR3 reads CASSLGGSSNSYEQYF. CDR3 sequence (DNA): TGTGCCAGCAGCTTGGGAGGGTCTTCTAATTCCTACGAGCAGTACTTC.